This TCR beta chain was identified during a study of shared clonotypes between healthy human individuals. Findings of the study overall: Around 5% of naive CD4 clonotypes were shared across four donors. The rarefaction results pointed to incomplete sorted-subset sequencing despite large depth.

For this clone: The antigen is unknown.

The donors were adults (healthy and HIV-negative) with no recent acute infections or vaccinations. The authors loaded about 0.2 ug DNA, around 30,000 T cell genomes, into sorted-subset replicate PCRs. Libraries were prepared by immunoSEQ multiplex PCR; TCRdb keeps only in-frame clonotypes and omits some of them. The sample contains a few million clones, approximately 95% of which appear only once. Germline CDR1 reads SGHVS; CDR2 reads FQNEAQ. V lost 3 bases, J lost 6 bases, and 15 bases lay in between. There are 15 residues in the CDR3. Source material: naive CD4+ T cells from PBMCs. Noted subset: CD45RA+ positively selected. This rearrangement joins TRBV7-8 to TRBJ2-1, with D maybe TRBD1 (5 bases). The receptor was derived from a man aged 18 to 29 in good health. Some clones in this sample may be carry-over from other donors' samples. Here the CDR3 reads CASSFDRQSANEQFF. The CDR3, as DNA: TGTGCCAGCAGCTTCGACAGACAATCGGCCAATGAGCAGTTCTTC.